Following are 17 T cell receptor beta chains from one sample sequenced in a study of regulatory T cells in long-lasting Graves disease. The time point was: newly diagnosed GD, antithyroid drugs for less than 3 months. PBMC-derived RNA was used for the TCR library. Through Arm-PCR of CDR3 regions and iRepertoire HTBI primers, TCR beta libraries were built. MiXCR, applied by TCRdb to the multiplex PCR reads, yields one record per CDR3 protein. Counted here are under 700,000 distinct CDR3 sequences, roughly 16% occurring once; the ten biggest clones make up 20% to 25%. The same data also contributed to another study, on T cells in Graves' hyperthyroidism and ophthalmopathy.

The sequenced sample was peripheral blood mononuclear cells (PBMCs), obtained at new diagnosis, from a patient treated with antithyroid drugs. Receptor source: a woman aged 35 to 60 with Graves disease.

The rearrangement joins TRBV5-4 to TRBJ2-7, with TRBD1 identical over 11 bases. CDR3 length equals 15 residues. Trimming took 3 bases from V and 5 from J; bases not matched to a gene: 7. Germline V gene lookup returns CDR1 SGHNT and CDR2 YYREEE (reference sequence). As DNA, the CDR3 is TGTGCCAGCAGCTCCAACCGGGACAGGGGGGACGAGCAGTACTTC. Its translation: CASSSNRDRGDEQYF.

This clonotype was found a few times. This chain uses TRBV12-3 or TRBV12-4 with TRBJ1-5; D is unclear. The CDR3 has 15 residues. With 3 bases removed from V and 0 bases from J, the gap between germline ends came to 9 bases. For the CDR3, the DNA is TGTGCCAGCAGTTTTTTTGGAGATAGCAATCAGCCCCAGCATTTT. This codes for CASSFFGDSNQPQHF.

Many counts were recorded for this clonotype. The chain employs TRBV10-3 and TRBJ1-2, with D maybe TRBD1 (6 bases). CDR1 and CDR2 (germline): ENHRY, SYGVKD. This CDR3 contains 14 residues. Deletions cut 2 bases from V and 4 bases from J, with 11 bases between. The CDR3: CAISEPDRSYGYTF. CDR3 nucleotide sequence: TGTGCCATCAGTGAGCCAGACAGGTCCTATGGCTACACCTTC.

Many counts were recorded for this clonotype. V gene TRBV2 combines with J gene TRBJ2-3; TRBD1 aligns across 12 bases. The CDR3 length is 15 residues. V lost 7 bases and J lost 5; bases outside the gene matches: 7. Germline CDR1 and CDR2: SNHLY and FYNNEI. CDR3: CASTLGQGAGDTQYF. The CDR3 DNA sequence: TGTGCCAGCACCTTGGGACAGGGGGCGGGAGATACGCAGTATTTT.

This clonotype was counted at least ten times. The V call is TRBV7-3, the J call TRBJ2-1; 8 bases line up with TRBD2. This CDR3 is built from 14 residues. Looked up from germline, CDR1 is SGHTA and CDR2 is FQGTGA. The V segment lost 5 bases and the J segment 7 bases; nucleotides outside the gene matches: 7. CDR3 region: CASSDPGGLNEQFF. CDR3 nucleotides: TGTGCCAGCAGCGACCCGGGGGGGCTAAATGAGCAGTTCTTC.

This clonotype came up many times. The chain joins TRBV5-1 to TRBJ1-1, with 8 nucleotides matching TRBD1. The CDR3 runs 17 residues. Looked up from germline, CDR1 is SGHRS and CDR2 is YFSETQ. V dropped 1 base and J dropped 0; count of bases not matched to a gene: 8. CDR3 DNA sequence: TGCGCCAGCAGCTTGATGTTCAGGGGGCGAATGAACACTGAAGCTTTCTTT. Its protein product is CASSLMFRGRMNTEAFF.

Worth noting for this clonotype: A much larger clone lies one base from this, so it may be a read error. The rearrangement uses TRBV2 and TRBJ1-4; D may be TRBD1 (6 bases). In germline, CDR1 is SNHLY, CDR2 FYNNEI. Trimming took off 8 bases at V and 4 bases at J, with 11 bases between the two ends. This CDR3 is built from 13 residues. This CDR3 is CASCGTSNEKLFF. Written as DNA, the CDR3 is TGTGCCAGCTGCGGGACAAGTAATGAAAAACTGTTTTTT.

This clonotype came up a few times. The chain links TRBV7-2 to TRBJ2-5, with 11 bases matching TRBD2. This CDR3 is 15 amino acids long. The V and J ends lost 5 bases and 6 bases, in that order; junction bases with no gene match: 8. From germline, CDR1 is SGHTA and CDR2 FQGNSA. Here the CDR3 DNA reads TGTGCCAGCAGCCTGGGTAGCGGGGGGGTAAAGACCCAGTACTTC. Its translation is CASSLGSGGVKTQYF.

There are many counts of this clonotype. V gene TRBV2 combines with J gene TRBJ1-5; D is uncertain. There are 13 residues in the CDR3. V lost 7 bases and J lost 0, with 7 bases in between. Germline CDR1 SNHLY, CDR2 FYNNEI. CDR3: CASKAYSNQPQHF. As DNA, the CDR3 is TGTGCCAGCAAGGCGTATAGCAATCAGCCCCAGCATTTT.

The chain is built from TRBV20-1 and TRBJ2-7, with 10 bases that match TRBD2. In germline, CDR1 is DFQATT, CDR2 SNEGSKA (reference sequence). This CDR3 has 14 residues. V was clipped by 3 bases and J by 2 bases; unmatched bases: 4. The CDR3 reads CSARSGTSAYEQYF. The CDR3 nucleotides read TGCAGTGCTAGGAGTGGGACTAGCGCCTACGAGCAGTACTTC.

This chain joins TRBV15 and TRBJ2-3, with 8 bases fitting TRBD2. The CDR3 totals 15 residues. Germline V CDR1 and CDR2: LNHNV, YYDKDF (reference sequence). The J segment lost 7 bases and the V segment lost 0 bases, leaving 6 bases of the junction unmatched. For the CDR3, the DNA is TGTGCCACCAGCAGAGATCGGGGGGGGCCGCATACGCAGTATTTT. Amino acid sequence: CATSRDRGGPHTQYF.

This clonotype was observed many times. The rearrangement links TRBV3-1 to TRBJ1-2, with D possibly being TRBD1 (5 bases). CDR3 length equals 13 residues. Germline V gene data show CDR1 as LGHDT and CDR2 as YNNKEL (reference sequence). Trimming took off 7 bases at V and 4 bases at J, with 13 bases between the two ends. The CDR3 region has the DNA TGTGCCAGCACAAATTACGGGGGCTATGGCTACACCTTC. Translation: CASTNYGGYGYTF.

Points on this clonotype: It may be a read error: a sequence one base away is much more abundant. The chain recombines TRBV5-1 with TRBJ1-5, with 12 bases that match TRBD1. Per the germline V gene, CDR1 is SGHRS and CDR2 is YFSETQ. CDR3 length: 15 residues. The CDR3 nucleotides read TGCGCCAGCGGCTTGGAGGGACAGGGGGCTCAGCCCCAGCATTTT. Its translation: CASGLEGQGAQPQHF. The variable domain in full, completed from reference TRBV5-1 and TRBJ1-5, reads KAGVTQTPRYLIKTRGQQVTLSCSPISGHRSVSWYQQTPGQGLQFLFEYFSETQRNKGNFPGRFSGRQFSNSRSEMNVSTLELGDSALYLCASGLEGQGAQPQHFGDGTRLSIL.

The V and J genes are TRBV6-2 or TRBV6-3 and TRBJ2-1; 12 bases fit TRBD1. CDR1 MNHEY and CDR2 SVGEGT come from the germline V gene. There are 15 residues in the CDR3. With V trimmed by 6 bases and J by 7 bases, 7 bases remained unmatched. The CDR3 coding sequence is TGTGCCAGCAGGGCCGGGACAGGGGGCGAGAATGAGCAGTTCTTC. It is translated as CASRAGTGGENEQFF.

This clonotype was detected many times. Here the CDR3 reads CASSKTRSAEAFF. The CDR3 region has the DNA TGCGCCAGCAGCAAGACGAGGTCCGCTGAAGCTTTCTTT. The gene calls are TRBV10-1 and TRBJ1-1; D is unclear. From germline, CDR1 is WNHNN and CDR2 SYGVQD (reference sequence). Trimming took 6 bases from V and 6 from J, leaving 14 bases between them. This CDR3 region has 13 residues.

There are a few counts of this clonotype. This sequence joins TRBV6-2 or TRBV6-3 and TRBJ1-2, with 8 positions matching TRBD1. J was trimmed by 4 bases and V by 7 bases; bases with no gene match: 8. The V gene's germline CDR1 is MNHEY and CDR2 SVGEGT. The CDR3 totals 14 residues. In DNA, the CDR3 is TGTGCCAGCACTCCCGCAGGGGGCCGCTATGGCTACACCTTC. Protein: CASTPAGGRYGYTF.

This clonotype was seen a few times. The chain links TRBV6-1 to TRBJ1-1; 9 nucleotides agree with TRBD1. V shed 6 bases and J 3 bases; nucleotides not matched to a gene: 8. Germline CDR1 reads MNHNS; CDR2 reads SASEGT. The CDR3 contains 15 residues. DNA of the CDR3: TGTGCCAGCAGATGGACAGGGGCCATGGACACTGAAGCTTTCTTT. This gives the protein CASRWTGAMDTEAFF.